These 15 T cell receptor beta chains were sequenced from one sample in a study of blood T cells in healthy people across ages. Combining a sample-barcoded 5' primer with a J-beta primer mix, a second PCR ran for 7 to 11 cycles. MiXCR, run by TCRdb on the 5' RACE reads, gives a single entry per CDR3 protein. The table shows roughly 1.6 million distinct CDR3 sequences, with roughly 32% occurring only once. Sequencing input: blood. All receptors derive from a woman aged 25-40 years in good health.

About this clonotype itself: A junction end diverges from the germline sequence, so it may reflect a read error. The chain is built from TRBV20-1 and TRBJ1-2; tentatively, D is TRBD1 (6 bases). The CDR3 is 13 amino acids. Germline loops: CDR1 DFQATT, CDR2 SNEGSKA (reference sequence). CDR3 sequence: CSARDTGGRRHTF. CDR3 in DNA: TGCAGTGCGAGAGATACCGGGGGCCGACGACACACCTTC.

The chain uses TRBV4-1 and TRBJ2-2; 10 bases map to TRBD1. Per germline, CDR1 MGHRA and CDR2 YSYEKL. CDR3 length: 20 amino acids. Trimming removed 2 bases from V and 5 bases from J; junction bases left unmatched: 17. CDR3 protein: CASSQRLPTGTGEITGELFF. DNA for the CDR3: TGCGCCAGCAGCCAAAGGCTCCCAACCGGGACAGGGGAAATAACCGGGGAGCTGTTTTTT.

This clonotype was found many times. The chain combines TRBV25-1 with TRBJ1-2; the match to TRBD1 covers 10 bases. Looked up from germline, CDR1 is MGHDK and CDR2 is SYGVNS. V lost 8 bases, J lost 3 bases, and 6 bases stayed unmatched. The CDR3 spans 14 residues. The CDR3 sequence is CASSGTGVDYGYTF. The CDR3 region has the DNA TGTGCCAGCTCGGGGACAGGGGTCGACTATGGCTACACCTTC.

This chain links TRBV20-1 with TRBJ1-2, with 11 nucleotides matching TRBD1. This CDR3 is built from 16 residues. V was clipped by 0 bases and J by 0 bases; unmatched bases: 3. The germline gives CDR1 DFQATT, CDR2 SNEGSKA (reference sequence). CDR3 in amino acids: CSARDGQGATNYGYTF. CDR3 nucleotides: TGCAGTGCTAGAGATGGACAGGGGGCCACTAACTATGGCTACACCTTC.

V usage is TRBV12-3 or TRBV12-4 and J usage is TRBJ2-5, with D hard to call. Trimming removed 6 bases at V and 6 bases at J, with 14 bases between. The CDR3 is made up of 13 amino acids. This chain's CDR3 is CASRPGQSKTQYF. The CDR3 DNA is TGTGCCAGCAGGCCTGGGCAGTCGAAGACCCAGTACTTC.

The J gene is TRBJ1-2, the V gene TRBV6-6; D remains ambiguous. The CDR3 extends over 14 amino acids. V was trimmed by 7 bases and J by 7 bases, leaving 19 bases between them. Germline CDR1 and CDR2: MNHNY and SVGAGI (reference sequence). CDR3 in amino acids: CASTSLVSACGYTF. CDR3 nucleotides: TGTGCCAGCACCTCCTTGGTCTCGGCCTGTGGCTACACCTTC.

This clonotype has ten or more counts. The rearrangement uses TRBV4-1 and TRBJ2-1; D is possibly TRBD2 (6 bases). Germline loops: CDR1 MGHRA, CDR2 YSYEKL. The CDR3 runs 14 residues. Deletions cut 3 bases from V and 7 bases from J, with 13 bases between. CDR3 region: CASSHGGSGNEQFF. The CDR3 DNA follows: TGCGCCAGCAGCCATGGAGGGTCTGGTAATGAGCAGTTCTTC.

This sequence joins TRBV4-1 and TRBJ1-4; D is ambiguous. The V gene lost 0 bases and the J gene lost 7 bases, with 12 bases spanning the gap. Germline V gene sequence: CDR1 MGHRA, CDR2 YSYEKL. The CDR3 contains 15 residues. CDR3 sequence reads: CASSQDGSPIEKLFF. Written as DNA, the CDR3 is TGCGCCAGCAGCCAAGATGGGAGCCCGATTGAAAAACTGTTTTTT.

There are a few counts of this clonotype. The genes are TRBV15 and TRBJ1-2, with TRBD1 as a possible D gene (5 bases). Looked up from germline, CDR1 is LNHNV and CDR2 is YYDKDF (reference sequence). This CDR3 spans 16 amino acids. Trimming left V 0 bases short and J 5 bases short, with 16 bases between. CDR3 sequence reads: CATSRDRRDLIYGYTF. For the CDR3, the DNA is TGTGCCACCAGCAGAGATAGACGGGACTTGATATATGGCTACACCTTC.

The table lists this clonotype with a few counts. The chain has TRBV20-1 and TRBJ2-5; the match to TRBD2 covers 7 bases. Looked up from germline, CDR1 is DFQATT and CDR2 is SNEGSKA (reference sequence). There are 14 residues in the CDR3. The V gene end was trimmed by 1 base and the J gene end by 11 bases; junction bases not matched to a gene: 13. The CDR3 here is CSARAGGLPREQYF. The CDR3 bases are TGCAGTGCTAGAGCGGGGGGACTCCCAAGGGAGCAGTACTTC.

The chain combines TRBV13 with TRBJ2-5; 13 nucleotides line up with TRBD2. The CDR3 loop spans 16 amino acids. CDR1 and CDR2 (germline): PRHDT, FYEKMQ (reference sequence). The trim removed 4 bases at V and 11 bases at J, leaving 13 bases unmatched. CDR3 protein: CASSSRGLAGPEEQYF. CDR3 nucleotides: TGTGCCAGCAGCTCGCGGGGACTAGCGGGACCTGAAGAGCAGTACTTC.

The V and J genes are TRBV6-1 and TRBJ1-1, with D hard to call. Germline V CDR1 and CDR2: MNHNS, SASEGT. There are 12 residues in the CDR3. V shed 8 bases and J shed 1 base, with 8 bases lying between them. CDR3 in DNA: TGTGCCAGCGCTAATCGGAACACTGAAGCTTTCTTT. Amino acids: CASANRNTEAFF.

This clonotype was seen at least ten times. This chain joins TRBV20-1 and TRBJ2-7; D remains unclear. The V end lost 1 base, the J end lost 4 bases, and 5 bases lay between the germline ends. The germline V gene has CDR1 DFQATT and CDR2 SNEGSKA (reference sequence). The CDR3 runs 11 residues. As DNA, the CDR3 is TGCAGTGCTAGAGTAACTTACGAGCAGTACTTC. This encodes CSARVTYEQYF.

This clonotype has only a few counts. This sequence joins TRBV21-1 and TRBJ2-7. TRBV21-1 is tagged as a pseudogene. CDR3 size: 14 residues. CDR3 amino acids: CASSKGGISYEQYF. The CDR3 nucleotides are TGTGCCAGCAGCAAAGGGGGGATCTCCTACGAGCAGTACTTC.

This clonotype was counted only a few times. This chain's CDR3 is CSARPSWPEQFF. CDR3 DNA: TGCAGTGCTAGACCGTCTTGGCCTGAGCAGTTCTTC. The V call is TRBV20-1, the J call TRBJ2-1; no firm D call. The germline V gene has CDR1 DFQATT and CDR2 SNEGSKA (reference sequence). This CDR3 is 12 amino acids long. The ends were cut back, 2 bases at V and 9 bases at J, with 11 bases in the middle.